A selection of T cell receptor beta chains follows, all from one sample in a study of shared T cell receptors in the human thymus. The assay was immunoSEQ multiplex PCR, and TCRdb's table has in-frame clones only and misses some. The sample lists some 720,000 clones, more than 75% seen once, with around 0.0099% in the top ten. Another study also made use of these data, one on human thymus T cells.

Sequencing used thymocytes. Receptor source: a boy in the first two years of life with a congenital heart defect. Both conserved end residues are trimmed from each CDR3.

ASSPYTLSGANVLT | TRBJ2-6 | TRBV18
ASSYRDSRYNEQF | TRBJ2-1 | TRBV28
ASSLARSYEQY | TRBJ2-7 | TRBV28
ASSPAGGDLLLYGYT | TRBJ1-2 | TRBV11-3
ASSLPDRVDGTGNQPQH | TRBJ1-5 | TRBV27
ASSMTDRNTEAF | TRBJ1-1 | TRBV19
ASSFQAGGKSNYGYT | TRBJ1-2 | TRBV7-2
ASEEVSSPSSGNTIY | TRBJ1-3 | TRBV30
ASTPPGLAGDNEQF | TRBJ2-1 | TRBV19
ASMLDRENTEAF | TRBJ1-1 | TRBV5-1
ASSTRGQGYEQY | TRBJ2-7 | TRBV6-6
ASSAPSTGKGYT | TRBJ1-2 | TRBV27
ASSFTDSRRFYEQY | TRBJ2-7 | TRBV11-3
ASSQDLTGYQPQH | TRBJ1-5 | TRBV4-2
ASTPGLADTDTQY | TRBJ2-3 | TRBV5-1
ASSQGEASGKETQY | TRBJ2-5 | TRBV4-3
TSSSPRDRVAGNQPQH | TRBJ1-5 | TRBV1
ASRPRFRYEQY | TRBJ2-7 | TRBV6-5
ASSELTEGSYEQY | TRBJ2-7 | TRBV10-1
ATQPGFSEAQY | TRBJ2-5 | TRBV6-1
ASSSNDRVGTGELF | TRBJ2-2 | TRBV7-8
ASSPRPGGNTEAF | TRBJ1-1 | TRBV7-9
AWSVRVTGEETQY | TRBJ2-5 | TRBV30
ASSQHSGNTIY | TRBJ1-3 | TRBV5-4
ASSHIPSGSEDNEQF | TRBJ2-1 | TRBV5-4
ASSSDRTNNYGYT | TRBJ1-2 | TRBV7-2
ASSYQGGRWNEQF | TRBJ2-1 | TRBV6-6
ASSFGWGGQNGELF | TRBJ2-2 | TRBV27
SVDGGDSYEQY | TRBJ2-7 | TRBV29-1
ASRPPGQTNEKLF | TRBJ1-4 | TRBV4-3
ASSRFPGQSNTEAF | TRBJ1-1 | TRBV18
ASSLRIGVSFYGYT | TRBJ1-2 | TRBV28
ASSPNSLWGRGNQPQH | TRBJ1-5 | TRBV4-1
ASSLPGVAGTSALDEQF | TRBJ2-1 | TRBV9
ASSFRTSGPNSTDTQY | TRBJ2-3 | TRBV5-4
SVWLAPYGYT | TRBJ1-2 | TRBV29-1
ASSVHRGLNPIYEQY | TRBJ2-7 | TRBV7-9
ASSAGLAGPNEQF | TRBJ2-1 | TRBV5-1
ASSRRTSRNTGELF | TRBJ2-2 | TRBV5-6